One and the same sample provided the 23 T cell receptor beta chains below, sequenced in a study of PD-1 blockade in classical Hodgkin lymphoma. Repertoires were generated with immunoSEQ multiplex PCR, while TCRdb's copy carries only in-frame clones and drops some. The sample carries approximately 61,000 clones, 87% recorded once. As to time point: cycle 4 day 1 (C4D1), after around six weeks of nivolumab. Each of the patients experienced relapse following autologous stem cell transplantation, and their brentuximab vedotin exposure differed. The sequencing here drew on peripheral blood mononuclear cells (PBMCs), taken before the fourth cycle of nivolumab. The source of these receptors is a human donor with classical Hodgkin lymphoma.

The chain joins TRBV10-3 to TRBJ2-7; D might be TRBD2 (7 bases). Trimming left V 11 bases short and J 1 base short, with 15 bases between. This CDR3 region has 13 residues. CDR1 is ENHRY and CDR2 is SYGVKD in the germline V gene. The CDR3 sequence: CASGRGGSYEQYF. The CDR3 coding sequence is TGTGCCTCCGGTAGGGGGGGGTCCTACGAGCAGTACTTC.

This clone is medium-sized in the sample. The gene calls are TRBV6-4 and TRBJ2-1, with a tentative D call TRBD2 (5 bases). In germline, CDR1 is MRHNA, CDR2 SNTAGT. V lost 6 bases to trimming and J lost 6 bases, with 12 bases between them. The CDR3 contains 13 residues. CDR3 in amino acids: CASSPSSPNEQFF. CDR3 coding DNA: TGTGCCAGCAGCCCTAGCAGCCCCAATGAGCAGTTCTTC.

V is TRBV5-1 and J is TRBJ1-2, with D possibly being TRBD1 (5 bases). Trimming took 1 base from V and 6 from J, leaving 13 bases between them. Germline V CDR1 and CDR2: SGHRS, YFSETQ. The CDR3 has 14 residues. CDR3 sequence: CASSLQGATDGYTF. Here the CDR3 DNA reads TGCGCCAGCAGCTTGCAAGGGGCCACCGATGGCTACACCTTC.

V is TRBV11-2 and J is TRBJ2-1, with a possible D match to TRBD2 (7 bases). CDR3 length: 18 amino acids. The germline CDR1 and CDR2 sequences are SGHAT and FQNNGV. V dropped 5 bases and J dropped 6 bases, with 26 bases sitting between them. The CDR3 spells CASSTQGLVGGRSNEQFF. As DNA, the CDR3 is TGTGCCAGCAGCACCCAGGGGCTCGTGGGGGGGAGATCCAATGAGCAGTTCTTC.

This clone came up a few times. This sequence joins TRBV19 and TRBJ1-5; the D is unclear. The CDR3 is 13 amino acids. Germline values: CDR1 LNHDA, CDR2 SQIVND (reference sequence). V lost 7 bases to trimming and J lost 5 bases, with 12 bases between them. The CDR3: CASTVGIYQPQHF. CDR3 nucleotides: TGTGCCAGTACGGTTGGCATTTATCAGCCCCAGCATTTT.

The rearrangement uses TRBV29-1 and TRBJ1-3; D unclear. CDR3 length equals 13 residues. Germline V gene sequence: CDR1 SQVTM, CDR2 ANQGSEA. V shed 6 bases and J shed 0 bases, with 9 bases lying between them. CDR3 coding DNA: TGCAGCGTGGGGTCGAGCTCTGGAAACACCATATATTTT. Translated: CSVGSSSGNTIYF.

In its sample, this clone was seen a few times. The V gene is TRBV28, the J gene TRBJ1-4; D unclear. Germline lookup yields CDR1 MDHEN and CDR2 SYDVKM. Trimming removed 6 bases from V and 0 bases from J, with 8 bases in between. The CDR3 loop spans 14 amino acids. CDR3: CASSWTTTNEKLFF. In nucleotides, the CDR3 is TGTGCCAGCAGCTGGACGACAACTAATGAAAAACTGTTTTTT.

This chain joins TRBV6-5 and TRBJ2-2; 8 bases align to TRBD2. With 7 bases clipped from V and 7 bases from J, the junction kept 8 bases outside the gene matches. This CDR3 is 14 amino acids long. Germline values: CDR1 MNHEY, CDR2 SVGAGI. The CDR3 reads CASTVGGGIGELFF. The CDR3 DNA is TGTGCCAGCACTGTCGGGGGGGGTATCGGGGAGCTGTTTTTT.

The chain couples TRBV7-6 to TRBJ2-1; 9 bases agree with TRBD1. The CDR3 consists of 15 residues. In germline, CDR1 is SGHVS, CDR2 FNYEAQ. Unmatched junction bases numbered 6, after V lost 4 bases and J lost 5 bases. CDR3 DNA sequence: TGTGCCAGCAGCTCCCGACAGGGGGTAAACAATGAGCAGTTCTTC. Amino acids: CASSSRQGVNNEQFF.

V is TRBV9 and J is TRBJ2-7; D possibly corresponds to TRBD2 (7 bases). Trimming took 0 bases from V and 2 from J, leaving 12 bases between them. Germline CDR1 SGDLS, CDR2 YYNGEE. This CDR3 contains 15 residues. The CDR3 coding sequence is TGTGCCAGCAGCGTAGCTGACGGGGGGCCCTACGAGCAGTACTTC. Encoded protein: CASSVADGGPYEQYF.

The chain carries TRBV6-1 and TRBJ2-1; D not certain. Germline CDR1 MNHNS, CDR2 SASEGT. The V end was cut by 0 bases, the J end by 0 bases, with 9 bases between. This CDR3 region has 16 residues. The chain's CDR3 is CASSEAGSVSYNEQFF. CDR3 coding DNA: TGTGCCAGCAGTGAAGCGGGGTCGGTCTCCTACAATGAGCAGTTCTTC.

This chain links TRBV7-6 with TRBJ1-4; 9 positions match TRBD1. The length of the CDR3 is 14 residues. CDR1 and CDR2 from the germline V gene are SGHVS and FNYEAQ. With V trimmed by 4 bases and J by 7 bases, 4 bases remained unmatched. CDR3 residues: CASSSRQGGEKLFF. The DNA of the CDR3 is TGTGCCAGCAGCTCCCGACAGGGGGGTGAAAAACTGTTTTTT.

CDR3 sequence: CASSLVIAGGGEQYF. CDR3 sequence (DNA): TGCGCCAGCAGCTTGGTGATAGCAGGAGGAGGCGAGCAGTACTTC. The chain carries TRBV5-1 and TRBJ2-7, with D possibly TRBD2 on 5 matching bases. The V end lost 0 bases, the J end lost 6 bases, and 16 bases lay between the germline ends. Germline V CDR1 and CDR2: SGHRS, YFSETQ. The CDR3 covers 15 residues.

V is TRBV15 and J is TRBJ2-3; D is perhaps TRBD2 (6 bases). This CDR3 has 12 amino acids. The ends were cut back, 3 bases at V and 14 bases at J, with 15 bases in the middle. The V gene's germline CDR1 is LNHNV and CDR2 YYDKDF (reference sequence). For the CDR3, the DNA is TGTGCCACCAGCAGGATGACTAGAGGGCCGTATTTT. Protein product: CATSRMTRGPYF.

V and J are TRBV6-1 and TRBJ2-1; TRBD1 agrees at 7 bases. The CDR3 is 18 residues long. Germline CDR1 reads MNHNS; CDR2 reads SASEGT. V dropped 0 bases and J dropped 7; count of bases not matched to a gene: 15. The CDR3 DNA follows: TGTGCCAGCAGTGAAGCGCGAGGGGGCAGGGGGATGGGAAATGAGCAGTTCTTC. Translation gives CASSEARGGRGMGNEQFF.

This clone was counted between two and nine times. The chain employs TRBV5-1 and TRBJ2-3; 9 bases align to TRBD1. The V and J ends lost 4 bases and 5 bases, in that order; junction bases with no gene match: 5. This CDR3 region has 14 residues. CDR1 is SGHRS, CDR2 YFSETQ, per germline. CDR3 DNA: TGCGCCAGCAGCCCCACAGGGGGCGGAGATACGCAGTATTTT. As protein: CASSPTGGGDTQYF.

The chain has TRBV27 and TRBJ1-5; D unresolved. The V and J ends lost 5 bases and 0 bases respectively, with 2 bases between them. The length of the CDR3 is 12 residues. Germline assignment: CDR1 MNHEY and CDR2 SMNVEV (reference sequence). The DNA of the CDR3 is TGTGCCAGCAGTCATAGCAATCAGCCCCAGCATTTT. Its translation is CASSHSNQPQHF.

The chain combines TRBV19 with TRBJ2-3; the match to TRBD1 covers 9 bases. The CDR3 is 15 amino acids. The V gene's germline CDR1 is LNHDA and CDR2 SQIVND (reference sequence). The J segment lost 5 bases and the V segment lost 5 bases, leaving 8 bases of the junction unmatched. This chain's CDR3 is CASSLGGQGGDTQYF. CDR3 sequence (DNA): TGTGCCAGTAGTCTGGGGGGACAGGGCGGAGATACGCAGTATTTT.

The chain couples TRBV7-9 to TRBJ1-3; TRBD1 matches at 7 bases. V was clipped by 5 bases and J by 2 bases; unmatched bases: 3. The V gene's germline CDR1 is SEHNR and CDR2 FQNEAQ (reference sequence). The CDR3 extends over 14 amino acids. The CDR3 coding sequence is TGTGCCAGCAGCATCGGACAGGCTGGAAACACCATATATTTT. Translated: CASSIGQAGNTIYF.

V is TRBV10-1 and J is TRBJ1-1, with D possibly TRBD1 on 6 matching bases. Per the germline V gene, CDR1 is WNHNN and CDR2 is SYGVQD (reference sequence). The ends were cut back, 6 bases at V and 8 bases at J, with 31 bases in the middle. This CDR3 has 18 residues. This CDR3 reads CASRGPLGHQTGIGEAFF. DNA for the CDR3: TGCGCCAGCAGAGGCCCCCTGGGTCACCAAACAGGGATAGGGGAAGCTTTCTTT.

V and J are TRBV7-2 and TRBJ2-7, with 10 bases aligning to TRBD2. V gave up 5 bases and J gave up 6 bases; unmatched junction bases: 7. This CDR3 spans 14 amino acids. Looked up from germline, CDR1 is SGHTA and CDR2 is FQGNSA. The CDR3: CASSQGSGGGEQYF. The CDR3 nucleotides read TGTGCCAGCAGCCAGGGCAGCGGGGGGGGCGAGCAGTACTTC.

The genes are TRBV29-1 and TRBJ2-3; TRBD1 agrees at 7 bases. The CDR3 spans 14 residues. The germline V gene has CDR1 SQVTM and CDR2 ANQGSEA. The V gene end was trimmed by 7 bases and the J gene end by 4 bases; junction bases not matched to a gene: 11. The CDR3 DNA sequence: TGCAGCGCGCTTGTAACAGGGGTTCCAGATACGCAGTATTTT. The encoded protein is CSALVTGVPDTQYF.

For this clone: Within the sample, other DNA sequences also encode this same CDR3. CDR3 DNA sequence: TGCGCCAGCAGCTTGGCCGGGACAGGGGAAGAAAAACTGTTTTTT. It specifies CASSLAGTGEEKLFF. V and J are TRBV5-1 and TRBJ1-4; TRBD1 agrees at 10 bases. Germline CDR1 is SGHRS and CDR2 is YFSETQ. CDR3 size: 15 residues. V shed 0 bases, J shed 8 bases, and the junction held 4 bases outside the gene matches.